These 21 T cell receptor beta chains share one sample of origin, sequenced in a study of blood T cells in healthy people across ages. Primers used in a second PCR of about 6 to 11 cycles were a sample-barcoded 5' primer and a J-beta primer mix. TCRdb reprocessed the 5' RACE reads with MiXCR, giving one entry per CDR3 protein. The sample contains roughly 1,700,000 distinct CDR3 sequences, over 25% of which appear only once. Sequenced sample: blood. The receptors here all came from a woman aged 30 to 39 in good health.

This clonotype was found a few times. The chain has TRBV6-6 and TRBJ1-5; D may be TRBD1 (5 bases). The CDR3 has 16 amino acids. CDR1 and CDR2 (germline): MNHNY, SVGAGI (reference sequence). Between the trimmed V and J ends, which lost 7 bases and 7 bases, there was a span of 23 bases. CDR3 nucleotides: TGTGCCAGCACCAGAGGTTGGGGGGGTCGGGGGCAGCCCCAGCATTTT. This encodes CASTRGWGGRGQPQHF.

This clonotype turned up a few times. The chain has TRBV11-2 and TRBJ2-1, with 7 bases aligning to TRBD2. V gave up 8 bases and J gave up 4 bases; unmatched junction bases: 5. Germline V gene sequence: CDR1 SGHAT, CDR2 FQNNGV. The CDR3 consists of 13 residues. The CDR3 nucleotides read TGTGCCAGCGAGCGGGGTCCTTACAATGAGCAGTTCTTC. It yields the protein CASERGPYNEQFF.

A word on this clonotype: A much larger clone differs by one base, so this may be a read error. The V gene is TRBV7-9, the J gene TRBJ2-6, with D perhaps TRBD1 (6 bases). CDR1 and CDR2 (germline): SEHNR, FQNEAQ (reference sequence). The CDR3 contains 15 residues. The CDR3 sequence: CASSSWTAGANVRTF. The CDR3 DNA follows: TGTGCCAGCAGCTCCTGGACAGCAGGGGCCAACGTCCGGACTTTC. The entire variable domain, with the rest obtained from reference TRBV7-9 and TRBJ2-6, is as follows: DTGVSQNPRHKITKRGQNVTFRCDPISEHNRLYWYRQTLGQGPEFLTYFQNEAQLEKSRLLSDRFSAERPKGSFSTLEIQRTEQGDSAMYLCASSSWTAGANVRTFGAGSRLTVL.

This sequence joins TRBV7-9 and TRBJ2-1; D unclear. CDR1 is SEHNR and CDR2 is FQNEAQ in the germline V gene (reference sequence). The CDR3 totals 14 residues. V was clipped by 5 bases and J by 6 bases, with 14 bases between them. The CDR3 sequence: CASSLTTPRNEQFF. Here the CDR3 DNA reads TGTGCCAGCAGCCTCACTACACCGCGCAATGAGCAGTTCTTC.

The CDR3 here is CSEGILETQYF. The CDR3 nucleotides are TGCAGCGAGGGAATACTAGAGACCCAGTACTTC. The genes are TRBV29-1 and TRBJ2-5, with D unresolved. Trimming cost V 7 bases and J 4 bases, with 10 bases left between them. The CDR3 contains 11 residues. Germline assignment: CDR1 SQVTM and CDR2 ANQGSEA.

The gene calls are TRBV7-9 and TRBJ2-3; 13 positions match TRBD2. The CDR3 sequence is 18 residues long. Trimming removed 4 bases from V and 0 bases from J; junction bases left unmatched: 7. Germline V gene lookup returns CDR1 SEHNR and CDR2 FQNEAQ (reference sequence). The CDR3 DNA reads TGTGCCAGCAGCTCCCCGGGACTAGCGGGGCGAAGCACAGATACGCAGTATTTT. This gives the protein CASSSPGLAGRSTDTQYF.

The rearrangement uses TRBV20-1 and TRBJ2-1, with 9 bases fitting TRBD2. The V segment lost 0 bases and the J segment 5 bases; nucleotides outside the gene matches: 5. CDR1 and CDR2 (germline): DFQATT, SNEGSKA (reference sequence). The CDR3 has 15 amino acids. CDR3 DNA sequence: TGCAGTGCTAGAGATAGCGGGGGAGTAGACAATGAGCAGTTCTTC. Translated: CSARDSGGVDNEQFF.

The J gene is TRBJ2-1, the V gene TRBV10-1, with 7 bases identical to TRBD2. CDR1 is WNHNN and CDR2 is SYGVQD in the germline V gene (reference sequence). CDR3 length equals 14 residues. The V gene end was trimmed by 3 bases and the J gene end by 7 bases; junction bases not matched to a gene: 6. CDR3 sequence: CASSEGAGWNEQFF. DNA of the CDR3: TGCGCCAGCAGTGAAGGAGCGGGGTGGAATGAGCAGTTCTTC.

This clonotype was detected only a few times. V and J are TRBV20-1 and TRBJ2-3, with D perhaps matching TRBD1 (5 bases). V was trimmed by 0 bases and J by 2 bases, leaving 15 bases between them. Germline V lookup: CDR1 DFQATT, CDR2 SNEGSKA (reference sequence). This CDR3 is 16 amino acids long. CDR3 sequence (DNA): TGCAGTGCTAGAGATCAGGGCGGAAGATTCACAGATACGCAGTATTTT. This encodes CSARDQGGRFTDTQYF.

About this clonotype: Compared with germline, one end of the junction differs, possibly owing to a read error. The chain recombines TRBV12-5 with TRBJ2-6, with D possibly TRBD2 on 6 matching bases. The CDR3 length is 15 residues. From germline, CDR1 is LGHNT and CDR2 FRNRAP. The CDR3 sequence is CASARGGAGANVRTF. CDR3 nucleotides: TGTGCTAGTGCCCGAGGAGGGGCCGGGGCCAACGTCCGGACTTTC.

The chain combines TRBV11-2 with TRBJ2-1; D gene unclear. Trimming took 6 bases from V and 6 from J, leaving 9 bases between them. The length of the CDR3 is 12 residues. Germline V gene sequence: CDR1 SGHAT, CDR2 FQNNGV. CDR3 sequence: CASRATPNEQFF. The CDR3 nucleotides are TGTGCCAGCAGAGCGACACCCAATGAGCAGTTCTTC.

The genes are TRBV9 and TRBJ2-2; D call uncertain. V lost 1 base to trimming and J lost 3 bases, with 4 bases between them. CDR3 length: 13 residues. Per the germline V gene, CDR1 is SGDLS and CDR2 is YYNGEE. CDR3 in DNA: TGTGCCAGCAGCGTAATGTACACCGGGGAGCTGTTTTTT. Translated, it gives CASSVMYTGELFF. Together with reference TRBV9 and TRBJ2-2, the CDR3 gives the full variable domain: DSGVTQTPKHLITATGQRVTLRCSPRSGDLSVYWYQQSLDQGLQFLIQYYNGEERAKGNILERFSAQQFPDLHSELNLSSLELGDSALYFCASSVMYTGELFFGEGSRLTVL.

This chain uses TRBV7-2 with TRBJ2-7; 7 bases fit TRBD2. Germline CDR1 and CDR2: SGHTA and FQGNSA. V trimming: 0 bases; J trimming: 0 bases; junction bases outside the gene matches: 8. The CDR3 is made up of 17 amino acids. The CDR3 region is CASSLANGAGVSYEQYF. CDR3 in DNA: TGTGCCAGCAGCTTAGCGAATGGGGCGGGAGTCTCCTACGAGCAGTACTTC.

The V call is TRBV5-1, the J call TRBJ2-1; 10 bases are shared with TRBD1. The CDR3 extends over 15 amino acids. V gave up 3 bases and J gave up 8 bases; unmatched junction bases: 8. Germline loops: CDR1 SGHRS, CDR2 YFSETQ. The CDR3 region is CASSYSGTGVDEQFF. CDR3 in DNA: TGCGCCAGCAGCTATTCCGGGACAGGGGTCGATGAGCAGTTCTTC.

CDR3: CASIASSGDYNEQFF. The CDR3 DNA reads as TGTGCCAGCATTGCTTCCTCGGGGGACTACAATGAGCAGTTCTTC. The chain links TRBV12-3 or TRBV12-4 to TRBJ2-1, with D possibly being TRBD2 (6 bases). V lost 7 bases, J lost 3 bases, and 16 bases lay in between. This CDR3 is built from 15 residues.

Only a few counts were recorded for this clonotype. The V gene is TRBV27, the J gene TRBJ1-6; no clear D. The CDR3 is 13 amino acids. V was trimmed by 2 bases and J by 4 bases, leaving 3 bases between them. The germline V gene encodes CDR1 MNHEY and CDR2 SMNVEV (reference sequence). The CDR3 bases are TGTGCCAGCAGTTTAAGATATAATTCACCCCTCCACTTT. As protein: CASSLRYNSPLHF.

The chain employs TRBV7-2 and TRBJ2-1, with 9 bases identical to TRBD1. The CDR3 runs to 15 residues. From germline, CDR1 is SGHTA and CDR2 FQGNSA. V was clipped by 6 bases and J by 6 bases; unmatched bases: 9. The DNA of the CDR3 is TGTGCCAGCAGTTCTAGGGGACAGGGAGGCAATGAGCAGTTCTTC. Its protein is CASSSRGQGGNEQFF. Full variable domain (rest looked up from reference TRBV7-2 and TRBJ2-1): GAGVSQSPSNKVTEKGKDVELRCDPISGHTALYWYRQSLGQGLEFLIYFQGNSAPDKSGLPSDRFSAERTGGSVSTLTIQRTQQEDSAVYLCASSSRGQGGNEQFFGPGTRLTVL.

The chain uses TRBV4-1 and TRBJ1-2; D may be TRBD1 (5 bases). Trimming removed 4 bases from V and 6 bases from J, with 24 bases in between. From germline, CDR1 is MGHRA and CDR2 YSYEKL. The CDR3 covers 17 residues. The CDR3 sequence: CASSLGAGGSLNHGYTF. The CDR3 DNA reads as TGCGCCAGCAGCCTGGGCGCGGGGGGGTCTCTGAACCATGGCTACACCTTC.

The rearrangement uses TRBV20-1 and TRBJ2-3, with D possibly being TRBD2 (6 bases). The CDR3 has 13 residues. The V gene lost 6 bases and the J gene lost 5 bases, with 15 bases spanning the gap. The germline V gene has CDR1 DFQATT and CDR2 SNEGSKA (reference sequence). The CDR3 reads CSARAGSRDTQYF. The DNA of the CDR3 is TGCAGTGCCCGGGCGGGGTCACGAGATACGCAGTATTTT.

This clonotype was observed a handful of times. The V and J genes are TRBV5-1 and TRBJ1-4; 7 bases fit TRBD1. V shed 4 bases and J 8 bases; nucleotides not matched to a gene: 14. There are 16 residues in the CDR3. CDR1 and CDR2 from the germline V gene are SGHRS and YFSETQ. CDR3 sequence reads: CASSDPGTVMGEKLFF. Here the CDR3 DNA reads TGCGCCAGCAGCGACCCCGGGACAGTTATGGGAGAAAAACTGTTTTTT.

In this sample, this clonotype turned up a few times. In DNA, the CDR3 is TGCAGTGCTAGCGTTCTCACAGATACGCAGTATTTT. Translating it yields CSASVLTDTQYF. The gene calls are TRBV20-1 and TRBJ2-3; no clear D gene. The germline gives CDR1 DFQATT, CDR2 SNEGSKA (reference sequence). The ends were cut back, 3 bases at V and 2 bases at J, with 6 bases in the middle. The CDR3 spans 12 residues.